This TCR beta chain was recorded in a study of T-cell memory formation after mild COVID-19. The ends were cut back, 3 bases at V and 1 base at J, with 10 bases in the middle. CDR3 length equals 15 residues. This clonotype was detected a few times. MiXCR was run by TCRdb on the 5' RACE reads, yielding one entry per CDR3 protein. The sample comprises 300,000 to 350,000 distinct CDR3 sequences, just under 20% of which are singletons, and 21% rests with the top ten. The origin of this receptor is a man in his late teens or twenties who had mild COVID-19 (a few samples of this study predate the infection). Cell type and time point are not known. V and J are TRBV12-3 or TRBV12-4 and TRBJ2-1; D perhaps matches TRBD1 (5 bases). The material sequenced was PBMCs or a T cell subset sorted from them (not recorded which). The CDR3 here is CASSFGRQSYNEQFF. CDR3 nucleotide sequence: TGTGCCAGCAGTTTTGGGCGACAGTCCTACAATGAGCAGTTCTTC.